Sequencing of this T cell receptor beta chain was carried out in a study of blood T cell repertoires in COVID-19. Background on the study: Sites in the United States, Italy and Spain provided acute and convalescent COVID-19 samples. In each case, the material was cDNA or gDNA derived from T cells, B-cell-depleted T cells, or PBMCs.

This clone was recorded only once. CDR3 length: 14 amino acids. Trimming removed 8 bases from V and 4 bases from J; junction bases left unmatched: 10. The V gene's germline CDR1 is KGHSH and CDR2 LQKENI. In the source study's methods: It was from reference gene primer amplification that nucleated cell counts were estimated. This table comes from immunoSEQ multiplex PCR, and its TCRdb copy is limited to in-frame clones, with some not included. V and J calls and clone size follow that table, whereas D and trimming were derived from the DNA. The sample holds 300,000 to 400,000 clones, approximately 89% seen once.

Sequences were obtained from peripheral blood. V usage is TRBV18 and J usage is TRBJ1-2; 7 nucleotides align to TRBD1. The source of this sequence is a woman aged 45-59 years who had recovered from COVID-19. CDR3 region: CASHRGGQRYGYTF. DNA of the CDR3: TGTGCCAGCCATCGTGGGGGACAGCGCTATGGCTACACCTTC.